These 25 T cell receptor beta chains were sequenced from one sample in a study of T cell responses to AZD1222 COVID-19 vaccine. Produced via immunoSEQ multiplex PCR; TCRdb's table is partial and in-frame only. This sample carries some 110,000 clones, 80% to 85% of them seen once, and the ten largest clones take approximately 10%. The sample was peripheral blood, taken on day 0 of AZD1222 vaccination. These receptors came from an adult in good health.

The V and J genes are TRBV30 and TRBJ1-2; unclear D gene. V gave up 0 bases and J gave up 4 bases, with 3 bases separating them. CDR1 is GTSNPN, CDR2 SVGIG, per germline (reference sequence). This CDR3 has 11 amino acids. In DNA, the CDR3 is TGTGCCTGGAGTGTAGCCTATGGCTACACCTTC. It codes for CAWSVAYGYTF. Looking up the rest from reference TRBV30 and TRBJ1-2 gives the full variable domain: SQTIHQWPATLVQPVGSPLSLECTVEGTSNPNLYWYRQAAGRGLQLLFYSVGIGQISSEVPQNLSASRPQDRQFILSSKKLLLSDSGFYLCAWSVAYGYTFGSGTRLTVV.

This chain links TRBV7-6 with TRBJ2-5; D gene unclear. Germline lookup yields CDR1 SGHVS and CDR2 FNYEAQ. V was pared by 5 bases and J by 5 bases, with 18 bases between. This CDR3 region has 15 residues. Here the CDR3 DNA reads TGTGCCAGCAGCCATAAGGGTGGGGTGCGGGAGACCCAGTACTTC. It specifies CASSHKGGVRETQYF.

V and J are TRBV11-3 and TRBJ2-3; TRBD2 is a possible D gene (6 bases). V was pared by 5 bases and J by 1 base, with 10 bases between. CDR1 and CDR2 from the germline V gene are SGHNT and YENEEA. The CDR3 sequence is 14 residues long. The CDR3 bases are TGTGCCAGCAGCCCGGGACTCGGCACAGATACGCAGTATTTT. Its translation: CASSPGLGTDTQYF. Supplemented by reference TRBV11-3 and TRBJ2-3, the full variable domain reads EAGVVQSPRYKIIEKKQPVAFWCNPISGHNTLYWYLQNLGQGPELLIRYENEEAVDDSQLPKDRFSAERLKGVDSTLKIQPAELGDSAVYLCASSPGLGTDTQYFGPGTRLTVL.

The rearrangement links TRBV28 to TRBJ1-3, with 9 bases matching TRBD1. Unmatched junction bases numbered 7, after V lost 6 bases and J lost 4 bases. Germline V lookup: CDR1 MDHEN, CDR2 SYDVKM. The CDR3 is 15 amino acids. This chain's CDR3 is CASRQWTGVGNTIYF. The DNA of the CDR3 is TGTGCCAGCAGGCAGTGGACAGGGGTAGGAAACACCATATATTTT. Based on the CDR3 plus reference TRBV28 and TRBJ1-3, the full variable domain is DVKVTQSSRYLVKRTGEKVFLECVQDMDHENMFWYRQDPGLGLRLIYFSYDVKMKEKGDIPEGYSVSREKKERFSLILESASTNQTSMYLCASRQWTGVGNTIYFGEGSWLTVV.

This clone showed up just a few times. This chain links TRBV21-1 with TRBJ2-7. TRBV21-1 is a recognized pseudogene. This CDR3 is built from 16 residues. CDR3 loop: CASSNQIHDSSYEQYF. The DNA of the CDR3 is TGTGCCAGCAGCAACCAGATTCACGATAGCTCCTACGAGCAGTACTTC.

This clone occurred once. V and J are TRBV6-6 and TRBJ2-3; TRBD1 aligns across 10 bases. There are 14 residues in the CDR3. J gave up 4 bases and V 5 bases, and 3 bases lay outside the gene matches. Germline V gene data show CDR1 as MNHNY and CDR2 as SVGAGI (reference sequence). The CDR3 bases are TGTGCCAGCAGTAAAGGACAGGGGGCAGATACGCAGTATTTT. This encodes CASSKGQGADTQYF.

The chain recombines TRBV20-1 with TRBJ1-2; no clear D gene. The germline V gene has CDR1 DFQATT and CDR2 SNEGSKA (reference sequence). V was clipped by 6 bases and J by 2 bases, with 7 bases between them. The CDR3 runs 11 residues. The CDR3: CSATENYGYTF. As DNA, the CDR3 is TGCAGTGCCACCGAGAACTATGGCTACACCTTC.

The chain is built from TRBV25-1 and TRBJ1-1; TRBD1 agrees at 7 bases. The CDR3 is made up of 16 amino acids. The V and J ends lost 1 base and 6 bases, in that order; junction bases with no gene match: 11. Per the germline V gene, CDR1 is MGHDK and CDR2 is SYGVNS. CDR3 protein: CASSEWSNRGSAEAFF. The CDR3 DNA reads TGTGCCAGCAGTGAATGGTCAAACAGGGGAAGCGCTGAAGCTTTCTTT.

CDR3 in amino acids: CAITTGLGVAEAFF. CDR3 nucleotides: TGTGCCATCACCACAGGGCTAGGGGTTGCTGAAGCTTTCTTT. This rearrangement joins TRBV10-3 to TRBJ1-1; tentative D call: TRBD1 (6 bases). The germline CDR1 and CDR2 sequences are ENHRY and SYGVKD. The CDR3 is made up of 14 amino acids. The ends were cut back, 7 bases at V and 6 bases at J, with 18 bases in the middle.

Here the CDR3 reads CASSAGRAYSNQPQHF. As DNA, the CDR3 is TGTGCCAGCAGTGCGGGTAGGGCCTATAGCAATCAGCCCCAGCATTTT. The chain uses TRBV2 and TRBJ1-5; D is undetermined. The CDR3 runs to 16 residues. CDR1 SNHLY and CDR2 FYNNEI come from the germline V gene. Trimming removed 4 bases at V and 0 bases at J, with 13 bases between. Based on the CDR3 plus reference TRBV2 and TRBJ1-5, the full variable domain is EPEVTQTPSHQVTQMGQEVILRCVPISNHLYFYWYRQILGQKVEFLVSFYNNEISEKSEIFDDQFSVERPDGSNFTLKIRSTKLEDSAMYFCASSAGRAYSNQPQHFGDGTRLSIL.

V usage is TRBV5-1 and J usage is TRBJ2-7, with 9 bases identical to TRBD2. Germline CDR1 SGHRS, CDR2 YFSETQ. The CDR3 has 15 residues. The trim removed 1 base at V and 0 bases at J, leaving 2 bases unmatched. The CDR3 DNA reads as TGCGCCAGCAGCTTGACTAGCGGGTACTCCTACGAGCAGTACTTC. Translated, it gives CASSLTSGYSYEQYF.

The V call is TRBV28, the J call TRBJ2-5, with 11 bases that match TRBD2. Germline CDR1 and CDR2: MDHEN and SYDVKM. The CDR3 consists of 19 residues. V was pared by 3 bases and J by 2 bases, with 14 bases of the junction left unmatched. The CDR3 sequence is CASSFSTLGLAESQETQYF. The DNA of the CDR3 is TGTGCCAGCAGTTTTTCTACACTGGGACTAGCGGAATCACAAGAGACCCAGTACTTC.

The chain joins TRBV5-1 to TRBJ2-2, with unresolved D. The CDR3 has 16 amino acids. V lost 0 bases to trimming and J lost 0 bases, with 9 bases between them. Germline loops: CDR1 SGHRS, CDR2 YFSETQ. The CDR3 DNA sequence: TGCGCCAGCAGCTTGGCGGCAGGTTCGAACACCGGGGAGCTGTTTTTT. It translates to CASSLAAGSNTGELFF.

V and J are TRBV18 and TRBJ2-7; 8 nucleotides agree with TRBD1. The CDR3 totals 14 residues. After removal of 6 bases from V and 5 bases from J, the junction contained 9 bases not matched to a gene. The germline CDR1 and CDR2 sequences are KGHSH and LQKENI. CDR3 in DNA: TGTGCCAGCTCCCAGACAGGGGCAGGAAACGAGCAGTACTTC. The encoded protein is CASSQTGAGNEQYF.

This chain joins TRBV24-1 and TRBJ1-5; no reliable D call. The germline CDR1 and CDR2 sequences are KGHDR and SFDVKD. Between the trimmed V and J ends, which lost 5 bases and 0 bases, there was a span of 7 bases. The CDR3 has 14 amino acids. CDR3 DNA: TGTGCCACCAGTGGCTATTATAGCAATCAGCCCCAGCATTTT. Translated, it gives CATSGYYSNQPQHF.

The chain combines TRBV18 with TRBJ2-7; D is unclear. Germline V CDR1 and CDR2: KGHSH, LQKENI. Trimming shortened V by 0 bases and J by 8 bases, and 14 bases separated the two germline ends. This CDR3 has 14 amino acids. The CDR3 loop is CASSPPTVTRKQYF. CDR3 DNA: TGTGCCAGCTCACCACCGACGGTTACTCGGAAGCAGTACTTC.

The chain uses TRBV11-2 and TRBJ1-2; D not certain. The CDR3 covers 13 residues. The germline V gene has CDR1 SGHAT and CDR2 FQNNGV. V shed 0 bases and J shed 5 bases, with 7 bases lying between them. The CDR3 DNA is TGTGCCAGCAGCTTAGAGGGCACTTATGGCTACACCTTC. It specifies CASSLEGTYGYTF.

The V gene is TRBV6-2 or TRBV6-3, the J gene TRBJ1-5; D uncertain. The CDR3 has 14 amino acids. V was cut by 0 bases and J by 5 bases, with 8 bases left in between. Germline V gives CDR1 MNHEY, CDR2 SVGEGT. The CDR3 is CASSYSPAYQPQHF. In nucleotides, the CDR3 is TGTGCCAGCAGTTACTCCCCTGCATATCAGCCCCAGCATTTT.

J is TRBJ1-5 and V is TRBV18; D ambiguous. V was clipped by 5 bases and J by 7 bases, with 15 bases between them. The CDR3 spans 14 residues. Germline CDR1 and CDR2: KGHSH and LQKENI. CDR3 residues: CASSVAPMDQPQHF. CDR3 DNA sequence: TGTGCCAGCTCAGTGGCCCCTATGGACCAGCCCCAGCATTTT. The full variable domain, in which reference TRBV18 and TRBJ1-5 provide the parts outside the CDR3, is NAGVMQNPRHLVRRRGQEARLRCSPMKGHSHVYWYRQLPEEGLKFMVYLQKENIIDESGMPKERFSAEFPKEGPSILRIQQVVRGDSAAYFCASSVAPMDQPQHFGDGTRLSIL.

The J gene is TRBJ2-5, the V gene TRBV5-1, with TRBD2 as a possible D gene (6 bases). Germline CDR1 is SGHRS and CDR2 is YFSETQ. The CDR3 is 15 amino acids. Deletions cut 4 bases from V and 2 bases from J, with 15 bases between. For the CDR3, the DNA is TGCGCCAGCAGCCTCGCGGGACGTCTGCAAGAGACCCAGTACTTC. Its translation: CASSLAGRLQETQYF.

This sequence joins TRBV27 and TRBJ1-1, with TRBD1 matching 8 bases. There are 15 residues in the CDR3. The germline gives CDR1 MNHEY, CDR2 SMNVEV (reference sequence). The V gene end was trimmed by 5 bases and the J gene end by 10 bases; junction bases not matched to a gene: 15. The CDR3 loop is CASSSLGDRRRAAFF. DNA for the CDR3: TGTGCCAGCAGTAGTCTCGGGGACAGGCGTCGTGCAGCTTTCTTT.

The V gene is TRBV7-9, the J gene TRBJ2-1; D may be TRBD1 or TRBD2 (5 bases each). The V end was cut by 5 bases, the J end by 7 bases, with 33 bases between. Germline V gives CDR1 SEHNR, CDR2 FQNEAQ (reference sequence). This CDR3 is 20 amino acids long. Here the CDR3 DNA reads TGTGCCAGCAGCAAGAAATCATGGGCTAGCACAAACGAACAGGAGAATGAGCAGTTCTTC. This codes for CASSKKSWASTNEQENEQFF.

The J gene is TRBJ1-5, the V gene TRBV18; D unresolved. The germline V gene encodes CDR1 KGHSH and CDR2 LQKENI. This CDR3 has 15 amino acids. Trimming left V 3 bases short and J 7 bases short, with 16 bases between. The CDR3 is CASSPTGGFNQPQHF. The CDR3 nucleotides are TGTGCCAGCTCACCCACGGGTGGGTTCAACCAGCCCCAGCATTTT.

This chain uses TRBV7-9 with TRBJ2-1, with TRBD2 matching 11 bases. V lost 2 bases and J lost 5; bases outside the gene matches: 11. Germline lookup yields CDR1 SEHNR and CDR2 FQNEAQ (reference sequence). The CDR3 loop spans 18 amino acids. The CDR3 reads CASSLPPRLAGNNNEQFF. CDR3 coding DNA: TGTGCCAGCAGCTTACCTCCGAGACTAGCGGGAAATAACAATGAGCAGTTCTTC.

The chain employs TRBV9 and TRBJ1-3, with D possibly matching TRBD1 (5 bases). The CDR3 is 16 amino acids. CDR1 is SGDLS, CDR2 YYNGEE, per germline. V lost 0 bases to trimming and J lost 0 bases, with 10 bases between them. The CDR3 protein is CASSVGGARSGNTIYF. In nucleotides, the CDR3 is TGTGCCAGCAGCGTAGGAGGGGCACGCTCTGGAAACACCATATATTTT.